This T cell receptor (beta chain) was recovered during a study of blood T cell repertoires in COVID-19. Study details: The study drew acute and convalescent COVID-19 samples from the United States, Italy and Spain. PBMCs, B-cell-depleted T cells, or T cells were the source of the cDNA or gDNA that made up the material.

The CDR3 sequence is 12 residues long. V lost 3 bases and J lost 6, with 9 bases in between. Germline-derived CDR1 and CDR2 are SGHAT and FQNNGV. Authors' analysis steps: Reference gene primer amplification gave nucleated cell count estimates. Using immunoSEQ multiplex PCR, the repertoire was profiled, and TCRdb retains in-frame clones only, with some absent. D and trimming were read from the DNA, whereas the V and J calls and clone size are those reported in that table. This table holds 50,000 to 65,000 clones, roughly 88% found once. The material sequenced was peripheral blood. The V and J genes are TRBV11-2 and TRBJ2-7; D uncertain. The sequence was collected from a man in his fifties or sixties with acute or convalescent COVID-19. CDR3 region: CASSFFSSEQYF. In nucleotides, the CDR3 is TGTGCCAGCAGCTTCTTTAGCTCCGAGCAGTACTTC.